This TCR beta chain is drawn from a study of human T cells and chemical hapten exposure. Overall study: Patients were given diphenylcyclopropenone on the scalp weekly across the approximately 24-week study. Study-wide points: While controls formed fewer of them, expanded TCRs formed significantly more large CDR3 similarity clusters.

The library gave individual cDNA molecules unique molecular identifiers. TCRdb re-called the RACE reads through MiXCR, storing one row per CDR3 protein. The data hold about 350,000 distinct CDR3 sequences, with 4.5% to 7% observed a single time. As for this clonotype: Its antigen remains unknown.

Time point indicated: pre-sensitization, week 0. Treatment denoted: therapeutic diphenylcyclopropenone sensitization with weekly scalp DPC. Those who donated were patients with alopecia, 18 to 70 years of age, and suitable for DPC. Source: whole blood, taken in connection with sensitization to the hapten diphenylcyclopropenone (DPC). The clonotype was recovered from a woman aged 18-29 years with alopecia areata. Some clones in this sample may be carry-over from other donors' samples.

This CDR3 reads CASSPSTVNSPLHF. Here the CDR3 DNA reads TGTGCCAGCAGCCCGTCGACGGTTAATTCACCCCTCCACTTT. The chain employs TRBV5-4 and TRBJ1-6, with no clear D. The CDR3 totals 14 residues. Germline assignment: CDR1 SGHNT and CDR2 YYREEE (reference sequence). Trimming left V 4 bases short and J 6 bases short, with 11 bases between.